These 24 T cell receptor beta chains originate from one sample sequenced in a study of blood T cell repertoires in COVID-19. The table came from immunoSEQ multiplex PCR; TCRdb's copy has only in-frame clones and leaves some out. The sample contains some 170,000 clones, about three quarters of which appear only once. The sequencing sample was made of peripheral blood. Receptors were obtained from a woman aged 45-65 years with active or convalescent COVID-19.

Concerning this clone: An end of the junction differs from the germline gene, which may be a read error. CDR3 in DNA: TGCAGCGTTGTACACGGGGGTAGGATTTTT. Translated, it gives CSVVHGGRIF. The J gene is TRBJ2-2, the V gene TRBV29-1; tentative D call: TRBD2 (6 bases). Germline CDR1 is SQVTM and CDR2 is ANQGSEA. This CDR3 comprises 10 residues.

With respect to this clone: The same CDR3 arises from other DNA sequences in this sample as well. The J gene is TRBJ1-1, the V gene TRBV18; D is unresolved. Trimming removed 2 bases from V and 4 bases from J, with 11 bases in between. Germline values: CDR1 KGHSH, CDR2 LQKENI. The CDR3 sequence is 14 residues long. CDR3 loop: CASSPTGRGTEAFF. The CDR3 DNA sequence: TGTGCCAGCTCACCAACGGGGAGAGGCACTGAAGCTTTCTTT.

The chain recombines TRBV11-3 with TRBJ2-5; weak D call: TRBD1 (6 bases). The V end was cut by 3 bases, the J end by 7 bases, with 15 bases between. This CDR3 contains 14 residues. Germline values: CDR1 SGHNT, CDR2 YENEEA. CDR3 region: CASSFQGDTGTQYF. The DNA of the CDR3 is TGTGCCAGCAGCTTTCAAGGGGACACCGGGACCCAGTACTTC.

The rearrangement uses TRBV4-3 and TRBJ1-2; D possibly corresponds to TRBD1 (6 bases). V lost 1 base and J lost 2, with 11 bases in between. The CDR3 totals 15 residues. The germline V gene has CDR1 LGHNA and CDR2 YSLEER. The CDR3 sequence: CASSQALTGNYGYTF. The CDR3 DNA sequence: TGCGCCAGCAGCCAAGCCCTAACAGGGAACTATGGCTACACCTTC.

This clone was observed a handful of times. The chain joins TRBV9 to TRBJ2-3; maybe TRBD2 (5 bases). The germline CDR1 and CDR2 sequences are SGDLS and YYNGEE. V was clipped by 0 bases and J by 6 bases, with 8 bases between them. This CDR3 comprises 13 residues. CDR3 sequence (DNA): TGTGCCAGCAGCGTAGCTCAGCGGGATACGCAGTATTTT. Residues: CASSVAQRDTQYF.

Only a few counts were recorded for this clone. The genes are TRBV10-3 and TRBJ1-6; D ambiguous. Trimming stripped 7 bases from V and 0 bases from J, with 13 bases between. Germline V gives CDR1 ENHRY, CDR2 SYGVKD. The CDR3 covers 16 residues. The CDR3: CAIKARERSYNSPLHF. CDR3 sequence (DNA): TGTGCCATCAAGGCCCGGGAACGCTCCTATAATTCACCCCTCCACTTT.

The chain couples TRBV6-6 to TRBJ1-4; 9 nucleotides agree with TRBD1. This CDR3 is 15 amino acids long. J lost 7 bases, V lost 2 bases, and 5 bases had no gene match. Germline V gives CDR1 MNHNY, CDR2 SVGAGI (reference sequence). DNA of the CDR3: TGTGCCAGCAGTTACGCGAGACAGGGGGGTGAAAAACTGTTTTTT. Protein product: CASSYARQGGEKLFF.

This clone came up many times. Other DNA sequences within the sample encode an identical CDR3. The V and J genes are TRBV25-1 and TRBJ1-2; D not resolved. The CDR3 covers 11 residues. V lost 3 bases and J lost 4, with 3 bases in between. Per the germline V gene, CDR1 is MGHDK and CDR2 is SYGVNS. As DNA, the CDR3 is TGTGCCAGCAGTGAGAGCTATGGCTACACCTTC. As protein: CASSESYGYTF.

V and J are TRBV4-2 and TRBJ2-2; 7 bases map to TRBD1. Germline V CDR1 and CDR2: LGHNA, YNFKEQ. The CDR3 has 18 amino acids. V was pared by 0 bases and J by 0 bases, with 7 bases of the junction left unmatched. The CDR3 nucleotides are TGTGCCAGCAGCCAAGATTGGGACAGAAACACGAACACCGGGGAGCTGTTTTTT. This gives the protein CASSQDWDRNTNTGELFF.

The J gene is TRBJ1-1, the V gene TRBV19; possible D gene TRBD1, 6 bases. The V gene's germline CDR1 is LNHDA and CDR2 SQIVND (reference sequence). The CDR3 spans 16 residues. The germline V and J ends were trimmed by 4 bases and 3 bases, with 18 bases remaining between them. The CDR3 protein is CASSTGHIPGDTEAFF. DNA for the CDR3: TGTGCCAGTAGTACGGGACATATTCCTGGGGACACTGAAGCTTTCTTT.

The CDR3 spells CASSFGTGEKTQYF. In DNA, the CDR3 is TGTGCCAGCAGCTTCGGGACGGGAGAAAAGACCCAGTACTTC. The rearrangement links TRBV7-9 to TRBJ2-5; TRBD2 might be the D (6 bases). The V gene's germline CDR1 is SEHNR and CDR2 FQNEAQ (reference sequence). The CDR3 sequence is 14 residues long. V was shortened by 3 bases and J by 6 bases, with 14 bases between the two germline ends.

CDR3 amino acids: CSVASGGVFPEAFF. CDR3 sequence (DNA): TGCAGCGTGGCCTCTGGGGGCGTTTTTCCTGAAGCTTTCTTT. V is TRBV29-1 and J is TRBJ1-1; TRBD1 is a possible D gene (6 bases). The CDR3 covers 14 residues. Germline assignment: CDR1 SQVTM and CDR2 ANQGSEA. V lost 6 bases to trimming and J lost 6 bases, with 20 bases between them.

The CDR3 loop reads CASSGSRGDQPQHF. The DNA for the CDR3 is TGTGCCAGCAGTGGATCCAGGGGGGATCAGCCCCAGCATTTT. The chain combines TRBV2 with TRBJ1-5, with TRBD1 identical over 7 bases. Germline lookup yields CDR1 SNHLY and CDR2 FYNNEI. The V and J ends lost 4 bases and 5 bases, in that order; junction bases with no gene match: 5. The CDR3 is made up of 14 amino acids.

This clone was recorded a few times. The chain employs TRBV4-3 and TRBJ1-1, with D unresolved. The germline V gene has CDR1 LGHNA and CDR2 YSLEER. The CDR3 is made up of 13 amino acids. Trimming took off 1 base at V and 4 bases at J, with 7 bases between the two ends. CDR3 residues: CASSQGETTEAFF. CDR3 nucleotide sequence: TGCGCCAGCAGCCAAGGGGAGACCACTGAAGCTTTCTTT.

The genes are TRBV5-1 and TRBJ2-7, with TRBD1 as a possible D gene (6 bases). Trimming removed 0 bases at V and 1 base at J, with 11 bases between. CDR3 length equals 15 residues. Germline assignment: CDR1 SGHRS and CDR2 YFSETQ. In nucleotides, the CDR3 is TGCGCCAGCAGCTTGGGGGGGCGGATATCCTACGAGCAGTACTTC. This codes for CASSLGGRISYEQYF.

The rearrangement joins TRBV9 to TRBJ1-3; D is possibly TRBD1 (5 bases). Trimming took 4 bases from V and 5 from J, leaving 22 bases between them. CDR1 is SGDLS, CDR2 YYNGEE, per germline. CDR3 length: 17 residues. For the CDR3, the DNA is TGTGCCAGCAGCCTCACCGCCGGAGGGCAGGGCAGAAACACCATATATTTT. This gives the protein CASSLTAGGQGRNTIYF.

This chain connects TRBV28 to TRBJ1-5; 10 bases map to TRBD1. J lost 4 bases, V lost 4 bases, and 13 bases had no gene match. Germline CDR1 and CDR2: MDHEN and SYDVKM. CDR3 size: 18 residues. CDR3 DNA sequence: TGTGCCAGCAGTTCGCCCCGGACAGGGGGGGAAGTAAATCAGCCCCAGCATTTT. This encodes CASSSPRTGGEVNQPQHF.

Written as DNA, the CDR3 is TGTGCCACCAGTGATACAGGGGCGGGGAATGGCTACACCTTC. It codes for CATSDTGAGNGYTF. The gene calls are TRBV24-1 and TRBJ1-2, with 7 bases matching TRBD1. This CDR3 spans 14 amino acids. Germline V gene sequence: CDR1 KGHDR, CDR2 SFDVKD. After removal of 3 bases from V and 6 bases from J, the junction contained 6 bases not matched to a gene.

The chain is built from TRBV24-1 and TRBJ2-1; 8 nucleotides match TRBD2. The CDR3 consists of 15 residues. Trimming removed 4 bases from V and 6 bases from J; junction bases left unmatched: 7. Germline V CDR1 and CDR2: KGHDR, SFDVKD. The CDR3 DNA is TGTGCCACCAGTGAAGGGCTAGCGGGCTTCAATGAGCAGTTCTTC. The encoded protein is CATSEGLAGFNEQFF.

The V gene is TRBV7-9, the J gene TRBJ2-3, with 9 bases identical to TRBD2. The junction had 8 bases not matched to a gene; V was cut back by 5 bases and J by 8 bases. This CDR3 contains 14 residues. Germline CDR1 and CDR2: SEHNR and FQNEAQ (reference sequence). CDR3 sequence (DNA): TGTGCCAGCAGCGGTAGCGGGAGAGGCGGTACGCAGTATTTT. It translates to CASSGSGRGGTQYF.

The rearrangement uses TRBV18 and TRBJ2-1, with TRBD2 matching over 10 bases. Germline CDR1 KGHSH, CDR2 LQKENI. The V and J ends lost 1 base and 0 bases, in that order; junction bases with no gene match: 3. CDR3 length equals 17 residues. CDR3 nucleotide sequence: TGTGCCAGCTCACCACGGGCTAGCGGGAGCTCCTACAATGAGCAGTTCTTC. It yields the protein CASSPRASGSSYNEQFF.

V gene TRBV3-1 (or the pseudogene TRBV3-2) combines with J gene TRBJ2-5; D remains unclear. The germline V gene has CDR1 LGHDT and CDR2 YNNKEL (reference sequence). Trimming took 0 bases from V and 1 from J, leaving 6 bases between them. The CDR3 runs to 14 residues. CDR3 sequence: CASSQDQVQETQYF. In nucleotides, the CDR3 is TGTGCCAGCAGCCAAGACCAGGTCCAAGAGACCCAGTACTTC.

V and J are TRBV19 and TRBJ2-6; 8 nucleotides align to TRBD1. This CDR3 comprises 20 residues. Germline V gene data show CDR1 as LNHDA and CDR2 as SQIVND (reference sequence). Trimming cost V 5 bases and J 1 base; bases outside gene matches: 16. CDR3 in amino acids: CASSPTPGQGRQSGANVLTF. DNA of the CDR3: TGTGCCAGTAGTCCGACACCTGGACAGGGAAGACAATCTGGGGCCAACGTCCTGACTTTC.

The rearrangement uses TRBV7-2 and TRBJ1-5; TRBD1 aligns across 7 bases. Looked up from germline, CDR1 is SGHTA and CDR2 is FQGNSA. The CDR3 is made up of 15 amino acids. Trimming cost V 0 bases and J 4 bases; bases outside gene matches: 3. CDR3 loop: CASSLAVTGNQPQHF. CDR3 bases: TGTGCCAGCAGCTTAGCCGTGACAGGGAATCAGCCCCAGCATTTT.